The 13 T cell receptor beta chains below all came from one sample that was sequenced in a study of OX40 agonist ivuxolimab in advanced cancers. TCRdb's table, derived via immunoSEQ multiplex PCR, lists solely in-frame clones and lacks some. The sample carries tens of thousands of clones, roughly 92% recorded once. The sample consisted of CD4+ or CD8+ T cells sorted from blood, taken in a trial of the OX40 agonist ivuxolimab. Every receptor here comes from an adult with an advanced solid tumor such as melanoma, head and neck, liver or kidney cancer.

The rearrangement links TRBV21-1 to TRBJ1-1; TRBD1, as called in the table, went unchecked against the DNA. TRBV21-1 is labeled a pseudogene. This CDR3 comprises 13 residues. The CDR3: CASSKGDRGEAFF. CDR3 sequence (DNA): TGTGCCAGCAGCAAAGGGGACAGGGGGGAAGCTTTCTTT.

The J gene is TRBJ2-5, the V gene TRBV4-3; TRBD2 matches at 11 bases. With V trimmed by 5 bases and J by 1 base, 3 bases remained unmatched. Germline CDR1 reads LGHNA; CDR2 reads YSLEER. The CDR3 contains 15 residues. CDR3 protein: CASSDTSGGQETQYF. The CDR3, as DNA: TGCGCCAGCAGCGATACTAGCGGGGGCCAAGAGACCCAGTACTTC.

The chain joins TRBV28 to TRBJ2-1; 9 bases align to TRBD2. Trimming removed 6 bases from V and 5 bases from J; junction bases left unmatched: 8. The CDR3 covers 15 residues. Germline CDR1 is MDHEN and CDR2 is SYDVKM. CDR3 region: CASRLTGLANNEQFF. The CDR3 DNA follows: TGTGCCAGCAGGCTAACGGGACTAGCTAACAATGAGCAGTTCTTC.

The chain is built from TRBV21-1 and TRBJ2-1; the listed D gene, TRBD1, was not tested against the DNA. TRBV21-1 counts as a pseudogene. This CDR3 has 17 amino acids. CDR3 sequence: CASSERWVDRGNNEQFF. The DNA of the CDR3 is TGTGCCAGCAGCGAACGGTGGGTAGACAGGGGCAACAATGAGCAGTTCTTC.

The chain uses TRBV7-8 and TRBJ1-1, with a tentative D call TRBD1 (6 bases). The length of the CDR3 is 15 residues. V was trimmed by 2 bases and J by 7 bases, leaving 17 bases between them. Germline CDR1 reads SGHVS; CDR2 reads FQNEAQ. The CDR3, as DNA: TGTGCCAGCAGCTTACTTTCAGGGGAGGACAATGAAGCTTTCTTT. Protein product: CASSLLSGEDNEAFF.

This chain links TRBV6-6 with TRBJ1-1; D gene unclear. V was clipped by 10 bases and J by 3 bases, with 15 bases between them. CDR3 length equals 13 residues. Germline assignment: CDR1 MNHNY and CDR2 SVGAGI (reference sequence). The CDR3 DNA is TGTGCCACCATCCTTGGTCCGGACACTGAAGCTTTCTTT. Translation gives CATILGPDTEAFF.

This sequence joins TRBV7-8 and TRBJ1-1, with D maybe TRBD1 (5 bases). With 4 bases removed from V and 8 bases from J, the gap between germline ends came to 20 bases. Germline V gene data show CDR1 as SGHVS and CDR2 as FQNEAQ. CDR3 size: 15 residues. CDR3 in amino acids: CASSWDGFSAREAFF. The CDR3, as DNA: TGTGCCAGCAGCTGGGACGGCTTTTCGGCCCGGGAAGCTTTCTTT.

J is TRBJ1-2 and V is TRBV7-9; 8 bases align to TRBD1. The V gene end was trimmed by 5 bases and the J gene end by 1 base; junction bases not matched to a gene: 3. The CDR3 runs to 14 residues. Germline V lookup: CDR1 SEHNR, CDR2 FQNEAQ (reference sequence). CDR3 sequence (DNA): TGTGCCAGCAGCCTGGACAGGGATAACTATGGCTACACCTTC. It codes for CASSLDRDNYGYTF.

The rearrangement links TRBV6-5 to TRBJ2-1; 7 positions agree with TRBD2. Trimming took 2 bases from V and 2 from J; bases not matched to a gene: 6. The germline gives CDR1 MNHEY, CDR2 SVGAGI. This CDR3 has 16 amino acids. The CDR3 is CASSYTSATPYNEQFF. CDR3 in DNA: TGTGCCAGCAGTTACACTAGCGCGACCCCCTACAATGAGCAGTTCTTC.

The CDR3 DNA reads TGCGCCAGCATCGCGGGACCGGGACAACTCACTGAAGCTTTCTTT. Protein product: CASIAGPGQLTEAFF. This chain links TRBV10-2 with TRBJ1-1; possible D gene TRBD1, 6 bases. The V end lost 7 bases, the J end lost 4 bases, and 19 bases lay between the germline ends. Per germline, CDR1 WSHSY and CDR2 SAAADI. The CDR3 length is 15 residues.

V usage is TRBV7-9 and J usage is TRBJ1-2; 9 nucleotides align to TRBD1. Germline CDR1 and CDR2: SEHNR and FQNEAQ (reference sequence). This CDR3 has 16 amino acids. Germline trimming cut 1 base from V and 4 bases from J; bases unmatched to any gene: 7. The CDR3 coding sequence is TGTGCCAGCAGCTTAGTCACAGGGGGCTCCTCCTATGGCTACACCTTC. Translation gives CASSLVTGGSSYGYTF.

The CDR3: CASSPRGRSANEKLFF. CDR3 DNA: TGTGCCAGCAGTCCGAGGGGGCGGTCGGCTAATGAAAAACTGTTTTTT. The J gene is TRBJ1-4, the V gene TRBV25-1; 7 bases align to TRBD1. V lost 5 bases to trimming and J lost 3 bases; unmatched junction nucleotides: 9. Germline loops: CDR1 MGHDK, CDR2 SYGVNS. The CDR3 loop spans 16 amino acids.

The rearrangement joins TRBV6-5 to TRBJ1-1; unclear D gene. V was trimmed by 2 bases and J by 0 bases, leaving 10 bases between them. Germline V gives CDR1 MNHEY, CDR2 SVGAGI. CDR3 size: 15 residues. CDR3 DNA sequence: TGTGCCAGCAGTTACGGGGAGTTGATGAACACTGAAGCTTTCTTT. It codes for CASSYGELMNTEAFF.